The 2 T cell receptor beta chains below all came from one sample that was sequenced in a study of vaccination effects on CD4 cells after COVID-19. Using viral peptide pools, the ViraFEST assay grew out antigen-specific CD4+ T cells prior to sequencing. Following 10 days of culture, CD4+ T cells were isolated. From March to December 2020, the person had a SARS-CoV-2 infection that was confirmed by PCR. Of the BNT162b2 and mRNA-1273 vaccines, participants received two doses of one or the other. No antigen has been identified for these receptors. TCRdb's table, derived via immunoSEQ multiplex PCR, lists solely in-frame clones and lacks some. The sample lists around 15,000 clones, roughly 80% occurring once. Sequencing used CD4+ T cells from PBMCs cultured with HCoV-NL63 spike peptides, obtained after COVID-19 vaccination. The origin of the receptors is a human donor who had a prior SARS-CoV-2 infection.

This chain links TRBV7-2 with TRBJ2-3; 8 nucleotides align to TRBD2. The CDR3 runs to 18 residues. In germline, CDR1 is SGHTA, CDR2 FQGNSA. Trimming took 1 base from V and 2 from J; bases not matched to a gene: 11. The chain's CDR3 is CASSLGTPQAGATDTQYF. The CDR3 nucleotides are TGTGCCAGCAGCTTAGGGACCCCCCAAGCGGGGGCCACAGATACGCAGTATTTT.

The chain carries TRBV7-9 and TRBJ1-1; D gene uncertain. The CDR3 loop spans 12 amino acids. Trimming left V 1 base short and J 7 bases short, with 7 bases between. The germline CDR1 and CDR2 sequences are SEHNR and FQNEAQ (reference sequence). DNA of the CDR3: TGTGCCAGCAGCTTAGTCGTTCGTGAAGCTTTCTTT. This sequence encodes CASSLVVREAFF.